This T cell receptor beta chain derives from a study of OX40 agonist ivuxolimab in advanced cancers. General study findings and limits: Partial responders treated at 0.1-3.0 mg/kg exhibited clonal expansion among the lowest measured.

This clone was seen a single time. Antigen: not known. Sequencing was performed with immunoSEQ multiplex PCR; in TCRdb, only in-frame clones are kept and a portion is missing. This repertoire shows 26,000 or so clones, 80% to 90% found once; its top ten account for approximately 19%. The TCR sequence derives from an adult with an advanced solid tumor such as melanoma, head and neck, liver or kidney cancer. The sample here was CD4+ or CD8+ T cells sorted from blood, taken in a trial of the OX40 agonist ivuxolimab.

In DNA form, the CDR3 reads TGCGCCAGCAGCTTAGAGGTCGGGACTGAGCAGTTCTTC. It encodes CASSLEVGTEQFF. This sequence joins TRBV5-1 and TRBJ2-1; D may match TRBD1 or TRBD2 (5 bases each). The CDR3 loop spans 13 amino acids. In germline, CDR1 is SGHRS, CDR2 YFSETQ. Trimming took 2 bases from V and 9 from J, leaving 12 bases between them.